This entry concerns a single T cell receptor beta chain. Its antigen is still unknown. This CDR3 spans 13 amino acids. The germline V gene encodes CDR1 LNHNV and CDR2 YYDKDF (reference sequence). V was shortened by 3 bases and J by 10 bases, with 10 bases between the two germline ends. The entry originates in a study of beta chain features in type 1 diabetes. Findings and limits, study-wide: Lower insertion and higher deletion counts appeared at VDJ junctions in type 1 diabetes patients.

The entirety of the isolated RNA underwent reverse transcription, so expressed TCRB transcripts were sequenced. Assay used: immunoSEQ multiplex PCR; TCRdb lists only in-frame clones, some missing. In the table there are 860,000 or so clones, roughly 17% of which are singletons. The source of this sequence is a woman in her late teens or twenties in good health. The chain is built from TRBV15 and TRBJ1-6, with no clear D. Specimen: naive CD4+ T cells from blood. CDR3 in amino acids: CATSRQKESPLHF. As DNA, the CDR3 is TGTGCCACCAGCAGGCAGAAGGAATCACCCCTCCACTTT.